The next 10 T cell receptor beta chains were all read from a single sample in a study of T cell repertoires in aging, cancer and after chemotherapy. Peripheral blood genomic DNA, not sorted cells or RNA, was the template. TRB rearrangements spanning V, D and J were amplified using mixed TRB-A/B primers. Each CDR3 protein is one row after TCRdb ran MiXCR on the multiplex PCR reads. This table holds some 3,500 distinct CDR3 sequences, 25% to 30% found once. The sample consisted of blood. The receptors here all came from a human donor with a solid tumor.

The rearrangement links TRBV7-9 to TRBJ2-3; 10 bases agree with TRBD2. Germline V gene data show CDR1 as SEHNR and CDR2 as FQNEAQ (reference sequence). V was pared by 0 bases and J by 6 bases, with 15 bases of the junction left unmatched. CDR3 length: 19 residues. DNA of the CDR3: TGTGCCAGCAGCTTAGCGGAGCTAGCGGGGGCCCGTAGGTCCGATACGCAGTATTTT. Amino acid sequence: CASSLAELAGARRSDTQYF.

The gene calls are TRBV20-1 and TRBJ1-2; no firm D call. Trimming removed 0 bases from V and 0 bases from J, with 8 bases in between. The CDR3 loop spans 14 amino acids. Germline assignment: CDR1 DFQATT and CDR2 SNEGSKA (reference sequence). CDR3 region: CSARDGPSNYGYTF. For the CDR3, the DNA is TGCAGTGCTAGAGATGGGCCCTCTAACTATGGCTACACCTTC.

The chain recombines TRBV20-1 with TRBJ2-7; TRBD2 might be the D (6 bases). Looked up from germline, CDR1 is DFQATT and CDR2 is SNEGSKA (reference sequence). V was trimmed by 5 bases and J by 8 bases, leaving 13 bases between them. This CDR3 comprises 11 residues. CDR3 coding DNA: TGCAGTGCTCTTGCGGGAATGAAGCAGTACTTC. Encoded protein: CSALAGMKQYF.

This clonotype is categorized as medium-sized. The chain has TRBV30 and TRBJ2-1; 7 positions agree with TRBD2. CDR3 length: 14 amino acids. J was trimmed by 6 bases and V by 1 base; bases with no gene match: 6. Germline CDR1 GTSNPN, CDR2 SVGIG (reference sequence). CDR3 residues: CAWSAGTIPNEQFF. CDR3 DNA sequence: TGTGCCTGGAGTGCCGGGACTATCCCCAATGAGCAGTTCTTC.

On this clonotype: This CDR3 is missing its conserved last phenylalanine or tryptophan, likely due to a read error. The genes are TRBV20-1 and TRBJ2-7; 11 bases map to TRBD1. The length of the CDR3 is 14 residues. The germline gives CDR1 DFQATT, CDR2 SNEGSKA (reference sequence). V dropped 4 bases and J dropped 3; count of bases not matched to a gene: 5. The DNA for the CDR3 is TGCAGTGCTAACACCGGGACAGGGGGCTACGAGCAGTACCTC. Translated: CSANTGTGGYEQYL.

This clonotype turned up a few times. This rearrangement joins TRBV28 to TRBJ2-7, with D perhaps being TRBD1 or TRBD2 (5 bases each). Germline CDR1 is MDHEN and CDR2 is SYDVKM. CDR3 length equals 14 residues. Trimming removed 6 bases from V and 0 bases from J, with 12 bases in between. This CDR3 reads CASRPGTPSYEQYF. The CDR3 DNA follows: TGTGCCAGCAGACCCGGGACGCCCTCCTACGAGCAGTACTTC.

The gene calls are TRBV20-1 and TRBJ2-3, with 11 bases aligning to TRBD2. Germline V gene data show CDR1 as DFQATT and CDR2 as SNEGSKA (reference sequence). The CDR3 is 18 amino acids. The V segment lost 1 base and the J segment 4 bases; nucleotides outside the gene matches: 13. The CDR3 region has the DNA TGCAGTGCTAGAGTTCTTCCAACTAGCGGGAGTATCGCAGATACGCAGTATTTT. Protein product: CSARVLPTSGSIADTQYF.

The CDR3 reads CASSHGTGDTGELFF. The CDR3 coding sequence is TGTGCCAGCAGCCACGGGACAGGGGACACCGGGGAGCTGTTTTTT. This rearrangement joins TRBV4-2 to TRBJ2-2, with 10 nucleotides matching TRBD1. The CDR3 runs 15 residues. The germline CDR1 and CDR2 sequences are LGHNA and YNFKEQ. V shed 3 bases, J shed 3 bases, and the junction held 1 base outside the gene matches.

This clonotype was seen a handful of times. This rearrangement joins TRBV7-9 to TRBJ1-2, with D hard to call. This CDR3 contains 17 residues. V was pared by 4 bases and J by 3 bases, with 21 bases between. Germline CDR1 reads SEHNR; CDR2 reads FQNEAQ (reference sequence). The CDR3 nucleotides are TGTGCCAGCAGCTCCGGGAGCAACACGAATGAGGACTATGGCTACACCTTC. Translating gives CASSSGSNTNEDYGYTF.

Judged by abundance, this clonotype is medium-sized. The rearrangement joins TRBV5-4 to TRBJ2-3, with 11 bases matching TRBD2. The germline gives CDR1 SGHNT, CDR2 YYREEE (reference sequence). The CDR3 loop spans 15 amino acids. CDR3 loop: CATGTSGSSTDTQYF. The CDR3 DNA sequence: TGTGCAACCGGGACTAGCGGTTCTAGCACAGATACGCAGTATTTT.